This T cell receptor beta chain was identified in a study of shared clonotypes between healthy human individuals. Background on the study: CD8 memory received one plate per donor, CD8 naive two, CD4 memory three and CD4 naive three.

TCRdb's copy holds only in-frame clones and misses some; the assay was immunoSEQ multiplex PCR. Of about 700,000 clones in the sample, 92% were seen once. Per germline, CDR1 MNHEY and CDR2 SMNVEV (reference sequence). V lost 6 bases to trimming and J lost 6 bases; unmatched junction nucleotides: 16. This CDR3 region has 16 residues. It was CD45RO-negative cells, positively selected for CCR7, that made up naive CD8 cells, with terminally differentiated effector memory CD45RA+ cells excluded. Donors had no recently reported acute infections or vaccinations and were HIV-negative. This sequence was found in a man aged 25-45 years in good health. Sequenced input: naive CD8+ T cells sorted from blood. The chain recombines TRBV27 with TRBJ2-7; 8 nucleotides match TRBD1. The CDR3 loop is CASSPNLARGQVEQYF. Here the CDR3 DNA reads TGTGCCAGCAGCCCCAACCTGGCCAGGGGGCAAGTCGAGCAGTACTTC.